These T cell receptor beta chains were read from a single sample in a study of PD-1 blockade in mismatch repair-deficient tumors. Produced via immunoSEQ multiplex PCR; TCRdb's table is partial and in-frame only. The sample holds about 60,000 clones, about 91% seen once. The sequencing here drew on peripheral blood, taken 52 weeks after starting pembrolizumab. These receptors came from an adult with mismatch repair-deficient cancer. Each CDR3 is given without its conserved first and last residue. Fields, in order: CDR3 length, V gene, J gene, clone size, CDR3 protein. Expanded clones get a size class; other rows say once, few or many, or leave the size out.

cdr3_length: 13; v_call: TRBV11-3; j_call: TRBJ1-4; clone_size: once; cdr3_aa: ASSFRTGGNEKLF
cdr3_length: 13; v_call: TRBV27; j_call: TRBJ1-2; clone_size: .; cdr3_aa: ASSLTRTTINGYT
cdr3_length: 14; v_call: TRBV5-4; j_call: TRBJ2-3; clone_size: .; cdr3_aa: ASSLRLGGSTDTQY
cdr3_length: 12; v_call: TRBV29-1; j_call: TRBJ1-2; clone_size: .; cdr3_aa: SAQRRDKGDGYT
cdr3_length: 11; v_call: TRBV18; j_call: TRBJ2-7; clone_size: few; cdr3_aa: ASSPLSGRALY
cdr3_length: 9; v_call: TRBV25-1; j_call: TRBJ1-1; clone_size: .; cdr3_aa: ASEQGTEAF
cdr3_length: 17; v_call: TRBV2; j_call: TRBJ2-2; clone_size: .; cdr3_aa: ASSDRIFPGQGNTGELF
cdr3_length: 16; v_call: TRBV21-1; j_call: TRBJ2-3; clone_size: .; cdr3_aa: ASSPPPGDRHSGDTQY
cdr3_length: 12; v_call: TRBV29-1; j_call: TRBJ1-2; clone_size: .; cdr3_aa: SVEKDRAAYGYT
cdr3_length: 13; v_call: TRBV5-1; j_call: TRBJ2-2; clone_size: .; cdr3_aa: ASSDELGDTGELF
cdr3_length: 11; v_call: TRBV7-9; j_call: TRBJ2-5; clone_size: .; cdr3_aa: ASSLASVETQY
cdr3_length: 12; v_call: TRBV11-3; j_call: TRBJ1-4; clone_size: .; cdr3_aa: ASSLDPRAEKLF
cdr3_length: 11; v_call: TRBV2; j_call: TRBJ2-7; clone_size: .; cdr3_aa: ASSGTAAYEQY
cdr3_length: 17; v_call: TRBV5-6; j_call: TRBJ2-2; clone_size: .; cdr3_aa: ASSLRGGYNLKNTGELF
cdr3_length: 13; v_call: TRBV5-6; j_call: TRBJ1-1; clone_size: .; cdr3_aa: ASSFRTGARTEAF
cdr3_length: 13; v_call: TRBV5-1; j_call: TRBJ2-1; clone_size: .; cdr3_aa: ASSSPGGPYNEQF
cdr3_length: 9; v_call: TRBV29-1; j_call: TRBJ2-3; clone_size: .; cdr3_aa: SVTPGDTQY
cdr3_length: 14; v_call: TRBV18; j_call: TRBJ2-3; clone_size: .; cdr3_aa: ASSQGLAASTDTQY
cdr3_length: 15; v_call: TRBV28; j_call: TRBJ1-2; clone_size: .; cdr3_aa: ASSFRRAPGANYGYT
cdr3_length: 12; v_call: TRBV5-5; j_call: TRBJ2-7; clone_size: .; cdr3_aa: ASSLAGGHYEQY
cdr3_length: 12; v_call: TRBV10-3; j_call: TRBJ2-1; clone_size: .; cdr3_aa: AISGDRIYNEQF
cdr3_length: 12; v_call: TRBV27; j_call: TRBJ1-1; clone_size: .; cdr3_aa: ASSGIRGNTEAF
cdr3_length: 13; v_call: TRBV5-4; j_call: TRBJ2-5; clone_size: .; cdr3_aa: ASSLGGAQGETQY
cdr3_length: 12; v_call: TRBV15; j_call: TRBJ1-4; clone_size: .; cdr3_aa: ATSGQGTNEKLF
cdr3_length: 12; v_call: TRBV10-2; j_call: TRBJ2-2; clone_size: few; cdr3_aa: ASSELQYTGELF
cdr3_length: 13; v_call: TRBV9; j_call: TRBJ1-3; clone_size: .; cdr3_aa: ASSGSGTEGNTIY
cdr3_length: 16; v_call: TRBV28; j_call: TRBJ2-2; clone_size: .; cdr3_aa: ASSLRSGQPTNTGELF
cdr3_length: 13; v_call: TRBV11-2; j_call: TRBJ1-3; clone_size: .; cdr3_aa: ASSPATGSGNTIY
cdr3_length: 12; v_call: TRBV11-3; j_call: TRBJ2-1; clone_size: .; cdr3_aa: ASSPRDRDDEQF
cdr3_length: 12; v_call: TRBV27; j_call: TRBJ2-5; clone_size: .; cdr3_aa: ASRNSGFQETQY
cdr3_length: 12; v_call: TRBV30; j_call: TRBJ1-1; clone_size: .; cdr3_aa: AWSRSGIDTEAF
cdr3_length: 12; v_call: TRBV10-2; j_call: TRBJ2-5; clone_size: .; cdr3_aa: ASSDAGIRETQY
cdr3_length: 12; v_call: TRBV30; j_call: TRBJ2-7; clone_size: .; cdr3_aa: AGGRGRASYEQY
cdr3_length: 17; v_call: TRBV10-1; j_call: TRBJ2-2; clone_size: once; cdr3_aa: ASSEGRRGLAGESGELF
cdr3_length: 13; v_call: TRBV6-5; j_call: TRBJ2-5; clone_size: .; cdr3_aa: ASTLDSSHQETQY
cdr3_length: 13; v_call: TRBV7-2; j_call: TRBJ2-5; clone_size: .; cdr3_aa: ASSLGASSKETQY
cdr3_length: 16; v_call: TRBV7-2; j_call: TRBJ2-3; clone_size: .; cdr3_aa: ASSRRDWGPKSTDTQY
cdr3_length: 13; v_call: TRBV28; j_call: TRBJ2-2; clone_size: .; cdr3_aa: ASSLWSSNTGELF
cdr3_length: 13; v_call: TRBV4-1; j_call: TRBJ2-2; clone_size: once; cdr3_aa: ASSQVAGDTGELF
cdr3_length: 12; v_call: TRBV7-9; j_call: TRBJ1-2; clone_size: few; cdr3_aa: ASSSHRQAHGYT
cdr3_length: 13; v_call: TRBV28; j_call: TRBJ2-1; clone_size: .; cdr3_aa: ATTSSGSWADEQF
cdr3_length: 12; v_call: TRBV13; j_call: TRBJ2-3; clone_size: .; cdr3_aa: ASDWKGGTDTQY
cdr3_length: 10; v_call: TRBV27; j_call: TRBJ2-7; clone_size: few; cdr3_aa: ASSFQGLKQY
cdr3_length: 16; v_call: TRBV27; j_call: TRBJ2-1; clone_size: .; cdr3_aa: ASSPGTSGGLAYNEQF
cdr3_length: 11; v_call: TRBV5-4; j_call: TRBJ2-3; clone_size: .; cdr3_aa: ASSRTGNPTQY
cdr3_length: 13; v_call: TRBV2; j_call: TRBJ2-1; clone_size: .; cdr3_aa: ASNPAGVAYNEQF
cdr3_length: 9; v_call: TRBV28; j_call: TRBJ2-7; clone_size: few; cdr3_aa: ASSLGYEQY
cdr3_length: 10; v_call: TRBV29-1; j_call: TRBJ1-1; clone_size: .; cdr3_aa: SVVVSNTEAF
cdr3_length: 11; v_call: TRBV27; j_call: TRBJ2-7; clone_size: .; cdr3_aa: ASSFRSAYEQY
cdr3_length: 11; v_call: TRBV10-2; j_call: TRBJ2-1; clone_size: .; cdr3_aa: ASSEGLSYEQF
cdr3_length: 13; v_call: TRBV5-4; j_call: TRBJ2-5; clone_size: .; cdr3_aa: ASSLRQGHQETQY
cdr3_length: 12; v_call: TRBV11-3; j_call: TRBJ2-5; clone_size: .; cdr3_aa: ASSFWGEGETQY
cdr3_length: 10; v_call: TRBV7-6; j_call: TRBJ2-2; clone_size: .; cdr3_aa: ASSPETGELF